This TCR beta chain was retrieved from a study of T cell responses to AZD1222 COVID-19 vaccine. The method was immunoSEQ multiplex PCR; TCRdb's version includes in-frame clones alone and lacks a portion of them. Of about 150,000 clones listed, about 93% were seen once; the top ten hold 3.2%. Study findings and constraints: Unmutated variant regions are reportedly the target of nearly half of TCRs that are spike-specific. Seropositivity was recorded at baseline in only 5 or 6 AZD1222 recipients. There were repertoire samples only from the period after the peak T cell response.

About this clone itself: Its cognate antigen is unknown.

Trimming removed 4 bases from V and 4 bases from J, with 7 bases in between. Germline V CDR1 and CDR2: SNHLY, FYNNEI. The CDR3 spans 12 residues. This TCR was recovered from an adult who received the AZD1222 COVID-19 vaccine. The gene calls are TRBV2 and TRBJ1-1, with a weak D call TRBD1 (5 bases). Material: peripheral blood, obtained 28 days after the second AZD1222 dose. CDR3 bases: TGTGCCAGCAGTGGTCAGGGCACTGAAGCTTTCTTT. This gives the protein CASSGQGTEAFF.